This T cell receptor beta chain was retrieved from a study of T cell repertoires in cytomegalovirus infection. Overall study context: Selection of CMV epitopes for the study included recently identified HLA-C-restricted and well-studied HLA-B-restricted ones. General study findings and limits: The ex vivo response was dominated by HLA-C-restricted CMV-specific TCR beta clonotypes. Adding up the frequency of public TCR beta families identified people who carried CMV plus the relevant HLA.

Ten or more counts support this clonotype. Its antigen is unknown. TCRdb re-called the reads with MiXCR, one entry per CDR3 protein. Of some 270,000 distinct CDR3 sequences listed, 22% were seen once; the top ten hold around 20%. The CDR3 has 15 amino acids. Germline V CDR1 and CDR2: SGHTA, FQGNSA. V lost 3 bases, J lost 1 base, and 5 bases stayed unmatched. Source: cultured PBMCs, taken from culture after CMV antigen stimulation. This receptor was obtained from a human donor in good health (CMV status not recorded). Some clones in this sample may be carry-over from other donors' samples. V is TRBV7-2 and J is TRBJ2-7; 8 nucleotides agree with TRBD2. CDR3 nucleotide sequence: TGTGCCAGCAGCTTTTCCGCGGGAGGTTCCTACGAGCAGTACTTC. This encodes CASSFSAGGSYEQYF.